Shown below are 12 T cell receptor beta chains from a single sample sequenced in a study of T cells in Graves' hyperthyroidism and ophthalmopathy. Amplified regions were TCR beta CDR3 sequences from RNA transcripts. HTBI primers were employed in a first-round RT-PCR of the TCR CDR3. MiXCR was run by TCRdb on the multiplex PCR reads, yielding one entry per CDR3 protein. The table records under 800,000 distinct CDR3 sequences, roughly 15% of them present only once. Sequenced material: blood. These receptors all stem from a woman aged 18-29 years with Graves' hyperthyroidism.

This clonotype was seen repeatedly, ten times or more. This chain joins TRBV6-2 or TRBV6-3 and TRBJ2-7; 9 bases map to TRBD2. CDR1 and CDR2 (germline): MNHEY, SVGEGT. This CDR3 comprises 14 residues. Germline trimming cut 4 bases from V and 4 bases from J; bases unmatched to any gene: 5. The DNA for the CDR3 is TGTGCCAGCAGTTCCTTAGCGGGAGAGTACGAGCAGTACTTC. Translation: CASSSLAGEYEQYF.

This clonotype was detected ten times or more. CDR3: CSARQHRLAGFGEQFF. The CDR3 DNA reads TGCAGTGCTAGACAACATAGGCTAGCGGGGTTCGGTGAGCAGTTCTTC. The chain recombines TRBV20-1 with TRBJ2-1; 9 bases are shared with TRBD2. CDR1 and CDR2 (germline): DFQATT, SNEGSKA (reference sequence). V lost 2 bases to trimming and J lost 9 bases; unmatched junction nucleotides: 14. The CDR3 is made up of 16 amino acids.

This clonotype was observed many times. The genes are TRBV15 and TRBJ2-7; 9 nucleotides agree with TRBD1. This CDR3 has 15 amino acids. Germline CDR1 and CDR2: LNHNV and YYDKDF (reference sequence). Trimming took 0 bases from V and 4 from J; bases not matched to a gene: 4. The CDR3 DNA sequence: TGTGCCACCAGCAGAGACGGGACAGGGCTATACGAGCAGTACTTC. It specifies CATSRDGTGLYEQYF.

This clonotype was picked up a small number of times. The V and J genes are TRBV7-9 and TRBJ2-5; a possible D gene is TRBD2 (5 bases). V dropped 1 base and J dropped 5 bases, with 5 bases sitting between them. CDR1 and CDR2 (germline): SEHNR, FQNEAQ (reference sequence). The CDR3 spans 12 residues. The CDR3 spells CASSLGTETQYF. The CDR3 nucleotides read TGTGCCAGCAGCTTAGGGACTGAGACCCAGTACTTC.

The chain joins TRBV12-3 or TRBV12-4 to TRBJ1-2; D call uncertain. CDR3 size: 15 residues. Deletions cut 5 bases from V and 5 bases from J, with 18 bases between. The CDR3 reads CASSNVASDKYGYTF. DNA for the CDR3: TGTGCCAGCAGTAATGTCGCGTCCGACAAATATGGCTACACCTTC.

The sample holds many counts of this clonotype. The chain recombines TRBV11-3 with TRBJ2-7; 10 bases line up with TRBD1. The CDR3 extends over 15 amino acids. The V and J ends lost 0 bases and 3 bases, in that order; junction bases with no gene match: 2. Looked up from germline, CDR1 is SGHNT and CDR2 is YENEEA. The CDR3 loop reads CASSLDGTGDYEQYF. In DNA, the CDR3 is TGTGCCAGCAGCTTAGATGGGACAGGGGACTACGAGCAGTACTTC.

This clonotype was detected a few times. The J gene is TRBJ1-1, the V gene TRBV3-1; D is unresolved. Germline-derived CDR1 and CDR2 are LGHDT and YNNKEL (reference sequence). V lost 1 base and J 10 bases, leaving 10 bases between the germline ends. This CDR3 contains 12 residues. CDR3 sequence (DNA): TGTGCCAGCAGCCAAGCTATGGGAGTAGCTTTCTTT. This encodes CASSQAMGVAFF.

As to this clonotype: One end of the junction is discordant with germline, which a read error may explain. The rearrangement joins TRBV29-1 to TRBJ1-2; D ambiguous. From germline, CDR1 is SQVTM and CDR2 ANQGSEA. This CDR3 contains 12 residues. The chain's CDR3 is CSVGETNYGCTF. CDR3 in DNA: TGCAGCGTTGGGGAGACTAACTATGGCTGCACCTTC. The full variable domain, completed using reference TRBV29-1 and TRBJ1-2, is SAVISQKPSRDICQRGTSLTIQCQVDSQVTMMFWYRQQPGQSLTLIATANQGSEATYESGFVIDKFPISRPNLTFSTLTVSNMSPEDSSIYLCSVGETNYGCTFGSGTRLTVV.

The chain has TRBV19 and TRBJ2-7, with 7 bases lining up with TRBD2. Germline values: CDR1 LNHDA, CDR2 SQIVND (reference sequence). The CDR3 is 15 residues long. J lost 0 bases, V lost 3 bases, and 5 bases had no gene match. CDR3 loop: CASSIPGGSSYEQYF. CDR3 nucleotides: TGTGCCAGTAGTATTCCGGGCGGGAGCTCCTACGAGCAGTACTTC.

This clonotype was counted many times. The chain couples TRBV20-1 to TRBJ1-5, with a weak D call TRBD1 (5 bases). V shed 0 bases and J shed 3 bases, with 12 bases lying between them. The CDR3 is 15 amino acids. Germline assignment: CDR1 DFQATT and CDR2 SNEGSKA (reference sequence). CDR3 protein: CSARDVEGDNQPQHF. For the CDR3, the DNA is TGCAGTGCTAGAGATGTCGAAGGGGACAATCAGCCCCAGCATTTT.

This clonotype occurred many times. The CDR3 spells CASSFFGDNNSPLHF. For the CDR3, the DNA is TGCGCCAGCAGCTTTTTTGGCGATAATAATTCACCCCTCCACTTT. The rearrangement links TRBV5-1 to TRBJ1-6, with D hard to call. The germline V gene encodes CDR1 SGHRS and CDR2 YFSETQ. Trimming removed 2 bases from V and 5 bases from J, with 11 bases in between. The CDR3 spans 15 residues.

The rearrangement uses TRBV24-1 and TRBJ1-2; D not resolved. This CDR3 is 12 amino acids long. Per the germline V gene, CDR1 is KGHDR and CDR2 is SFDVKD. Between the trimmed V and J ends, which lost 6 bases and 2 bases, there was a span of 6 bases. The CDR3 sequence is CATSQANYGYTF. Here the CDR3 DNA reads TGTGCCACCAGTCAAGCGAACTATGGCTACACCTTC.